This T cell receptor beta chain was sequenced in a study of cytomegalovirus exposure and HLA in healthy donors. The study, taken as a whole, reports: Later on, a genetic analysis was performed. It linked a missense variant in DCLRE1C with V- and J-gene trimming of TCR beta. Researchers reported in a later analysis that common viral pathogens appeared linked to several top clusters. It was confirmed in vitro that a few of the CMV-associated chains were specific for CMV antigens.

Donors were ostensibly healthy at sampling, although undocumented immune exposures were probable. Comment on this clone: Its cognate antigen is unknown.

The CDR3 spans 15 residues. CDR1 and CDR2 from the germline V gene are MNHNS and SASEGT. V lost 2 bases to trimming and J lost 6 bases; unmatched junction nucleotides: 7. Both 60 Vbeta primers and 13 Jbeta primers went into the PCR. The protocol was immunoSEQ multiplex PCR, while the TCRdb copy is restricted to in-frame clones and leaves out a portion. The profile shows 200,000 or so clones, over 75% of them singletons. The genes are TRBV6-1 and TRBJ2-1; 7 bases map to TRBD2. The sequencing sample was made of PBMCs. This TCR derives from a human donor in good health. CDR3 residues: CASSEWTRVGNEQFF. The CDR3 nucleotides read TGTGCCAGCAGTGAATGGACTAGGGTGGGCAATGAGCAGTTCTTC.